This T cell receptor beta chain was retrieved from a study of shared T cell receptors in the human thymus. TCRdb keeps only in-frame clones here, not all; method: immunoSEQ multiplex PCR. The sample lists hundreds of thousands of clones; just under 95% were seen once. The CDR3 is 16 amino acids. Germline V gene sequence: CDR1 KGHSH, CDR2 LQKENI. Trimming pared 0 bases from V and 7 bases from J, leaving 16 bases between. This receptor was taken from a human donor. V usage is TRBV18 and J usage is TRBJ2-1; D gene unclear. The sequenced sample consisted of thymocytes. The CDR3 region has the DNA TGTGCCAGCTCACCACCCTCAGCGATAGGTTTAAATGAGCAGTTCTTC. Its protein product is CASSPPSAIGLNEQFF.